Shown below are 26 T cell receptor beta chains from a single sample sequenced in a study of T cell changes during pregnancy in multiple sclerosis (dated by TCRdb to about 2019). The protocol used for the library was the immunoSEQ multiplex PCR assay. Entries here come from immuneACCESS through TCRdb and include only in-frame sequences with V and J called. Some clones fail to appear in such tables; in the studies checked, an unresolved V gene covers under half of the shortfall, and the cause of the remainder is unknown. The sample contains around 74,000 clones, roughly nine tenths of them found a single time. The ten largest clonotypes hold 3% to 4% of the sample. The sequencing here drew on peripheral blood, taken before pregnancy. The receptors were sampled from a female donor with multiple sclerosis, enrolled in a pregnancy study.

This sequence joins TRBV18 and TRBJ2-7, with 9 positions matching TRBD1. The CDR3 runs to 16 residues. Trimming removed 0 bases from V and 7 bases from J; junction bases left unmatched: 10. Germline CDR1 is KGHSH and CDR2 is LQKENI. CDR3 protein: CASSPPLGQGVREQYF. The CDR3 DNA is TGTGCCAGCTCACCACCGCTGGGACAGGGCGTAAGGGAGCAGTACTTC.

This clone was counted a single time. V and J are TRBV6-1 and TRBJ2-1; D may be TRBD2 (5 bases). The CDR3 spans 13 residues. Trimming removed 8 bases from V and 3 bases from J, with 11 bases in between. In germline, CDR1 is MNHNS, CDR2 SASEGT. CDR3 bases: TGTGCCAGCGTGCTAGCCCTCTACAATGAGCAGTTCTTC. As protein: CASVLALYNEQFF.

The chain combines TRBV7-9 with TRBJ2-1, with TRBD2 matching 10 bases. Germline trimming cut 7 bases from V and 0 bases from J; bases unmatched to any gene: 9. The CDR3 extends over 17 amino acids. The germline V gene encodes CDR1 SEHNR and CDR2 FQNEAQ (reference sequence). Written as DNA, the CDR3 is TGTGCCAGCACCAAAGCGGGAGGGCCGAGCTCCTACAATGAGCAGTTCTTC. This codes for CASTKAGGPSSYNEQFF.

The chain joins TRBV4-1 to TRBJ1-3; D not certain. CDR3 length: 14 residues. Germline lookup yields CDR1 MGHRA and CDR2 YSYEKL. Trimming took 0 bases from V and 2 from J, leaving 5 bases between them. The CDR3 bases are TGCGCCAGCAGCCAAGATTCTCCTGGAAACACCATATATTTT. It translates to CASSQDSPGNTIYF.

V is TRBV27 and J is TRBJ2-3; D is possibly TRBD1 (5 bases). Trimming took off 5 bases at V and 4 bases at J, with 13 bases between the two ends. The CDR3 is made up of 14 amino acids. The germline gives CDR1 MNHEY, CDR2 SMNVEV (reference sequence). CDR3 DNA sequence: TGTGCCAGCAGTCCGACAGTTACAGCAGATACGCAGTATTTT. Translation: CASSPTVTADTQYF.

V gene TRBV30 combines with J gene TRBJ1-2; D might be TRBD1 (6 bases). The V end was cut by 1 base, the J end by 4 bases, with 13 bases between. The CDR3 consists of 14 residues. CDR1 and CDR2 (germline): GTSNPN, SVGIG (reference sequence). CDR3 loop: CAWSGQGQVYGYTF. CDR3 in DNA: TGTGCCTGGAGTGGGCAGGGGCAGGTCTATGGCTACACCTTC.

The chain carries TRBV12-5 and TRBJ2-2; D gene uncertain. Germline V gene data show CDR1 as LGHNT and CDR2 as FRNRAP. Trimming left V 6 bases short and J 5 bases short, with 10 bases between. The length of the CDR3 is 13 residues. The CDR3 DNA follows: TGTGCTAGTGGCGCAACCCGGACCGGGGAGCTGTTTTTT. Its translation: CASGATRTGELFF.

V gene TRBV6-1 combines with J gene TRBJ1-4, with D maybe TRBD1 (6 bases). Germline CDR1 and CDR2: MNHNS and SASEGT. V lost 6 bases to trimming and J lost 5 bases, with 16 bases between them. The CDR3 is 15 residues long. The CDR3 DNA is TGTGCCAGCAGAACTACAGGGAGTCCCAATGAAAAACTGTTTTTT. Translated, it gives CASRTTGSPNEKLFF.

The chain uses TRBV6-5 and TRBJ1-1; a possible D gene is TRBD1 (5 bases). V was shortened by 6 bases and J by 1 base, with 9 bases between the two germline ends. The CDR3 has 13 amino acids. Per the germline V gene, CDR1 is MNHEY and CDR2 is SVGAGI. The CDR3 nucleotides read TGTGCCAGCAGATCGACAGAGAACACTGAAGCTTTCTTT. Protein product: CASRSTENTEAFF.

The rearrangement links TRBV10-2 to TRBJ2-7, with 16 bases matching TRBD2. Germline CDR1 reads WSHSY; CDR2 reads SAAADI. Losses at the gene ends were 6 bases for V and 6 bases for J; bases not matched to a gene: 8. There are 16 residues in the CDR3. The CDR3 nucleotides read TGCGCCAGCAGGGGGGGACTAGCGGGAGGGCCGGGCGAGCAGTACTTC. Its protein product is CASRGGLAGGPGEQYF.

This chain uses TRBV10-3 with TRBJ2-2, with D perhaps matching TRBD1 (5 bases). Germline values: CDR1 ENHRY, CDR2 SYGVKD. The CDR3 is made up of 13 amino acids. The ends were cut back, 0 bases at V and 14 bases at J, with 13 bases in the middle. CDR3 DNA sequence: TGTGCCATCAGTGAGTCCCCAGGGCAGGGACTGTTTTTT. Amino acids: CAISESPGQGLFF.

This rearrangement joins TRBV7-8 to TRBJ2-5; D might be TRBD2 (5 bases). There are 12 residues in the CDR3. Germline V gene sequence: CDR1 SGHVS, CDR2 FQNEAQ. V was shortened by 5 bases and J by 7 bases, with 11 bases between the two germline ends. CDR3 nucleotides: TGTGCCAGCAGCGGGCCTGAGGGGACCCAGTACTTC. Translation: CASSGPEGTQYF. The full variable domain, its missing parts supplied by reference TRBV7-8 and TRBJ2-5, is GAGVSQSPRYKVAKRGQDVALRCDPISGHVSLFWYQQALGQGPEFLTYFQNEAQLDKSGLPSDRFFAERPEGSVSTLKIQRTQQEDSAVYLCASSGPEGTQYFGPGTRLLVL.

V usage is TRBV19 and J usage is TRBJ1-2, with a tentative D call TRBD1 (5 bases). V lost 3 bases and J lost 0, with 14 bases in between. Germline CDR1 reads LNHDA; CDR2 reads SQIVND (reference sequence). This CDR3 is 16 amino acids long. The DNA of the CDR3 is TGTGCCAGTAGTATTATAGGGGTCATCACTAACTATGGCTACACCTTC. This sequence encodes CASSIIGVITNYGYTF.

V is TRBV10-3 and J is TRBJ1-5; 7 bases match TRBD1. The CDR3 is 17 amino acids. Trimming at V came to 2 bases and at J to 3 bases, leaving 10 bases not matched to a gene. CDR1 and CDR2 from the germline V gene are ENHRY and SYGVKD. This chain's CDR3 is CAISEPFKGQYNQPQHF. CDR3 sequence (DNA): TGTGCCATCAGTGAGCCGTTTAAGGGACAGTACAATCAGCCCCAGCATTTT.

The chain is built from TRBV27 and TRBJ2-3; TRBD1 aligns across 9 bases. The CDR3 is 17 residues long. Germline loops: CDR1 MNHEY, CDR2 SMNVEV (reference sequence). V lost 5 bases, J lost 4 bases, and 13 bases stayed unmatched. The CDR3 protein is CASSLPPGTGSADTQYF. The CDR3 coding sequence is TGTGCCAGCAGTCTCCCCCCAGGGACAGGGAGCGCAGATACGCAGTATTTT.

The CDR3 sequence: CASSGTGNYEQYF. The CDR3 bases are TGTGCCAGCAGCGGGACAGGGAATTACGAGCAGTACTTC. V is TRBV2 and J is TRBJ2-7; 9 nucleotides line up with TRBD1. Looked up from germline, CDR1 is SNHLY and CDR2 is FYNNEI. Trimming at V came to 6 bases and at J to 4 bases, leaving 4 bases not matched to a gene. This CDR3 spans 13 amino acids.

The sample holds a few counts of this clone. The chain joins TRBV7-2 to TRBJ1-3, with TRBD1 as a possible D gene (5 bases). Per the germline V gene, CDR1 is SGHTA and CDR2 is FQGNSA. The CDR3 runs 13 residues. V lost 4 bases and J lost 3, with 7 bases in between. The CDR3 loop reads CASSSGFGNTIYF. The CDR3 DNA reads as TGTGCCAGCAGCTCAGGGTTTGGAAACACCATATATTTT.

The chain recombines TRBV4-2 with TRBJ1-4; TRBD1 agrees at 7 bases. With 1 base clipped from V and 7 bases from J, the junction kept 9 bases outside the gene matches. Germline-derived CDR1 and CDR2 are LGHNA and YNFKEQ. The CDR3 contains 16 residues. CDR3 DNA: TGTGCCAGCAGCCAAGGTCAGACAGGGTCTTTTGAAAAACTGTTTTTT. This encodes CASSQGQTGSFEKLFF.

V usage is TRBV4-3 and J usage is TRBJ2-1; TRBD1 matches 12 bases. There are 15 residues in the CDR3. Losses at the gene ends were 3 bases for V and 7 bases for J; bases not matched to a gene: 4. The germline V gene encodes CDR1 LGHNA and CDR2 YSLEER. The CDR3 DNA sequence: TGCGCCAGCAGCCAGGGACAGGGGGCTGTGAATGAGCAGTTCTTC. Translating gives CASSQGQGAVNEQFF.

The chain uses TRBV2 and TRBJ2-1; possibly TRBD2 for D (6 bases). The germline V gene has CDR1 SNHLY and CDR2 FYNNEI. The CDR3 runs 13 residues. V lost 3 bases and J 10 bases, leaving 13 bases between the germline ends. CDR3: CASSEGIAAEQFF. The CDR3 DNA reads TGTGCCAGCAGTGAGGGGATAGCGGCAGAGCAGTTCTTC.

The V call is TRBV4-1, the J call TRBJ2-5; a weak D match, TRBD2 (6 bases). Germline CDR1 is MGHRA and CDR2 is YSYEKL. V was trimmed by 1 base and J by 5 bases, leaving 14 bases between them. The CDR3 consists of 15 residues. The CDR3 here is CASSQGTPRGETQYF. The CDR3 region has the DNA TGCGCCAGCAGCCAAGGTACTCCCCGGGGGGAGACCCAGTACTTC.

This clone came up once. The V gene is TRBV4-3, the J gene TRBJ1-1; no firm D call. The germline V gene encodes CDR1 LGHNA and CDR2 YSLEER. V lost 4 bases to trimming and J lost 0 bases, with 6 bases between them. The CDR3 spans 13 residues. The CDR3, as DNA: TGCGCCAGCAGCCTGCGAATGAACACTGAAGCTTTCTTT. Translating it yields CASSLRMNTEAFF.

This chain joins TRBV29-1 and TRBJ2-5, with 7 bases aligning to TRBD1. Germline CDR1 SQVTM, CDR2 ANQGSEA. This CDR3 spans 13 amino acids. V lost 4 bases and J lost 3; bases outside the gene matches: 5. For the CDR3, the DNA is TGCAGCGTTGTTAAGGGGGCGAAAGAGACCCAGTACTTC. As protein: CSVVKGAKETQYF.

The V gene is TRBV7-2, the J gene TRBJ1-1; maybe TRBD1 (6 bases). The V end was cut by 4 bases, the J end by 1 base, with 10 bases between. This CDR3 is built from 14 residues. CDR1 is SGHTA, CDR2 FQGNSA, per germline. This chain's CDR3 is CASSYLTGNTEAFF. The CDR3 coding sequence is TGTGCCAGCAGCTACCTGACAGGGAACACTGAAGCTTTCTTT.

This clone is classed as medium-sized (0.01 to 0.1%). This chain links TRBV4-2 with TRBJ1-5, with D unclear. Germline values: CDR1 LGHNA, CDR2 YNFKEQ. The ends were cut back, 4 bases at V and 4 bases at J, with 14 bases in the middle. The CDR3 loop spans 15 amino acids. CDR3 sequence (DNA): TGTGCCAGCAGCCCTAGCGCGGGCACGAATCAGCCCCAGCATTTT. Its translation is CASSPSAGTNQPQHF.

The chain carries TRBV2 and TRBJ2-3; D remains unclear. Germline V gene sequence: CDR1 SNHLY, CDR2 FYNNEI. The germline V and J ends were trimmed by 3 bases and 0 bases, with 7 bases remaining between them. The CDR3 consists of 14 residues. The CDR3 spells CASSESGSTDTQYF. DNA for the CDR3: TGTGCCAGCAGTGAGAGTGGTAGCACAGATACGCAGTATTTT.